Described below is a single T cell receptor beta chain sequence and its context. Germline V gives CDR1 MNHEY, CDR2 SMNVEV (reference sequence). V lost 5 bases to trimming and J lost 6 bases; unmatched junction nucleotides: 8. The CDR3 loop spans 15 amino acids. This sample was taken from a study of control samples from healthy donors and cancer patients. Clones were sequenced by immunoSEQ multiplex PCR, and TCRdb holds only the in-frame ones, with some missing. The sample holds approximately 140,000 clones, over 85% seen once. Sequencing was carried out using blood. The chain combines TRBV27 with TRBJ1-1, with 11 bases matching TRBD1. The origin of this receptor is a man younger than 30 in good health. The CDR3 nucleotides read TGTGCCAGCAGTGGACAGGGGGCGTATTGGGCTGAAGCTTTCTTT. It codes for CASSGQGAYWAEAFF.